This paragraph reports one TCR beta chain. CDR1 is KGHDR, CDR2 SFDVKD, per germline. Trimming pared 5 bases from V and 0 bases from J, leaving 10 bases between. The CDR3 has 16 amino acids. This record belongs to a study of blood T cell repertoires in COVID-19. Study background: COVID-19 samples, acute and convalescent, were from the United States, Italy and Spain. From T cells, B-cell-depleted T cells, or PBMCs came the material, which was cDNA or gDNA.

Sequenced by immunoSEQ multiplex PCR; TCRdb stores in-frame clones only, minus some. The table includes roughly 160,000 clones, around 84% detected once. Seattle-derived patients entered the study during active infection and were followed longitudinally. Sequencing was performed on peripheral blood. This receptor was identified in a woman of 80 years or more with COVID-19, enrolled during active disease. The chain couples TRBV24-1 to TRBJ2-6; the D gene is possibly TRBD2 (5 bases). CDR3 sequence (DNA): TGTGCCACCAGTGTGCAGGACTCCTCTGGGGCCAACGTCCTGACTTTC. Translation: CATSVQDSSGANVLTF.